The clone carrying this TCR beta chain was recorded a few times. What it binds is unknown. All donors participated as healthy donors of bone marrow. 13 Jbeta primers and 60 Vbeta primers were used for the PCR. Assay used: immunoSEQ multiplex PCR; TCRdb lists only in-frame clones, some missing. The sample shows 150,000 to 180,000 clones, roughly 74% of them seen only once. CDR3 length: 17 amino acids. Trimming at V came to 5 bases and at J to 2 bases, leaving 8 bases not matched to a gene. Germline CDR1 reads SEHNR; CDR2 reads FQNEAQ (reference sequence). These data originate in a study of cytomegalovirus exposure and HLA in healthy donors. Study summary: Early on, a data release was issued that held 65 million to 100 million unique TCRs from HLA-typed donors.

Study-level results: While the bulk of TCR sequences proved rare, some public TCRs turned up in many donors. The Asian-associated ancestry cluster reportedly had fewer N-insertions than the approximately 700-donor mean in a later analysis.

The sample was PBMCs. The chain has TRBV7-9 and TRBJ2-3, with 12 positions matching TRBD2. This sequence originates from a man aged 18 to 30 in good health and CMV-seronegative. CDR3 bases: TGTGCCAGCAGCCCTCGACTAGCGGGGGCCCACACAGATACGCAGTATTTT. It translates to CASSPRLAGAHTDTQYF.